Listed below are T cell receptor beta chains from one sample, sequenced in a study of T cells in Graves' hyperthyroidism and ophthalmopathy. TCRdb independently ran MiXCR on the multiplex PCR reads; one entry per CDR3 protein. Here the sample spans around 600,000 distinct CDR3 sequences, around 15% being singletons. Input material: blood. The receptors were gathered from a woman between 50 and 59 years old with Graves' ophthalmopathy. Both conserved end residues are part of each CDR3. The order of the fields is CDR3 DNA, CDR3 protein, D gene, V gene, clone size, J gene. The D gene is left open where the match is weak. Clone size is given for some rows only: seen once, a few or many times, or a class if the clone is expanded.

CDR3 DNA: TGTGCCACCAGTGACCCTAGCGGGAGGGCCGGAGCAGATACGCAGTATTTT
CDR3 protein: CATSDPSGRAGADTQYF
D gene: TRBD2
V gene: TRBV24-1
clone size: -
J gene: TRBJ2-3

CDR3 DNA: TGTGCCAGCAGTTACGTACAGGGGGCGGATGGCTACACCTTC
CDR3 protein: CASSYVQGADGYTF
D gene: TRBD1
V gene: TRBV6-2/TRBV6-3
clone size: many
J gene: TRBJ1-2

CDR3 DNA: TGCAGCGTCCACACTCTTAGCGGGGTTCACTACGAGCAGTACTTC
CDR3 protein: CSVHTLSGVHYEQYF
D gene: TRBD2
V gene: TRBV29-1
clone size: many
J gene: TRBJ2-7

CDR3 DNA: TGTGCCAGCAGCTTGGTTGACACGTTATCCTACGAGCAGTACTTC
CDR3 protein: CASSLVDTLSYEQYF
D gene: -
V gene: TRBV5-5
clone size: many
J gene: TRBJ2-7

CDR3 DNA: TGTGCCAGCAGGATACCTGGACAGAACACTGAAGCTTTCTTT
CDR3 protein: CASRIPGQNTEAFF
D gene: -
V gene: TRBV6-1
clone size: -
J gene: TRBJ1-1

CDR3 DNA: TGTGCCAGCAGCCCCGGGACAGAGTCCTACAGTGAGCAGTTCTTC
CDR3 protein: CASSPGTESYSEQFF
D gene: TRBD1
V gene: TRBV9
clone size: few
J gene: TRBJ2-1

CDR3 DNA: TGTGCCAGCAGTTTAAGTTGGGGGGCTGGGCAGCCCCAGCATTTT
CDR3 protein: CASSLSWGAGQPQHF
D gene: -
V gene: TRBV12-3/TRBV12-4
clone size: many
J gene: TRBJ1-5

CDR3 DNA: TGTGCCAGCAGCTTAGCGGGAGGTTGGGAGACCCAGTACTTC
CDR3 protein: CASSLAGGWETQYF
D gene: -
V gene: TRBV7-8
clone size: -
J gene: TRBJ2-5

CDR3 DNA: TGTGCCACCGGGACTAGCGGGAGGGCCGGGGGAGGGCACAATGAGCAGTTCTTC
CDR3 protein: CATGTSGRAGGGHNEQFF
D gene: TRBD2
V gene: TRBV24-1
clone size: once
J gene: TRBJ2-1

CDR3 DNA: TGTGCCATCAGTGCCTGGGATGGCGGATTCACTTCTGGGGCCAACGTCCTGACTTTC
CDR3 protein: CAISAWDGGFTSGANVLTF
D gene: -
V gene: TRBV10-3
clone size: few
J gene: TRBJ2-6

CDR3 DNA: TGTGCCAGCAGTTACTCGATCGGGAGCAATCAGCCCCAGCATTTT
CDR3 protein: CASSYSIGSNQPQHF
D gene: -
V gene: TRBV6-2/TRBV6-3
clone size: -
J gene: TRBJ1-5

CDR3 DNA: TGCGCCAGCAGGGGACAGCCTACCTACGAGCAGTACTTC
CDR3 protein: CASRGQPTYEQYF
D gene: TRBD1
V gene: TRBV5-1
clone size: -
J gene: TRBJ2-7

CDR3 DNA: TGCAGCGTTGAGACAGGGTCCTATGGCTACACCTTC
CDR3 protein: CSVETGSYGYTF
D gene: TRBD1
V gene: TRBV29-1
clone size: many
J gene: TRBJ1-2

CDR3 DNA: TGTGCCAGCAGTTCCACCGGGACTAGCGGGACTAGCACAGATACGCAGTATTTT
CDR3 protein: CASSSTGTSGTSTDTQYF
D gene: TRBD2
V gene: TRBV6-1
clone size: few
J gene: TRBJ2-3

CDR3 DNA: TGTGCCAGCAGCGAAGGCGGGAGGCCCACAGATACGCAGTATTTT
CDR3 protein: CASSEGGRPTDTQYF
D gene: TRBD2
V gene: TRBV5-6
clone size: few
J gene: TRBJ2-3

CDR3 DNA: TGTGCCAGCAGCCGGGGGGGCGCCAGTTACTACGAGCAGTACTTC
CDR3 protein: CASSRGGASYYEQYF
D gene: TRBD2
V gene: TRBV11-2
clone size: many
J gene: TRBJ2-7

CDR3 DNA: TGTGCCAGCAGCGCTTTAGCGGGAGGCGCCTACAATGAGCAGTTCTTC
CDR3 protein: CASSALAGGAYNEQFF
D gene: TRBD2
V gene: TRBV9
clone size: few
J gene: TRBJ2-1